This TCR beta chain derives from a study of vaccination and CD4 T cells after COVID-19. Trimming cost V 4 bases and J 3 bases; bases outside gene matches: 7. Germline V gene lookup returns CDR1 SGHRS and CDR2 YFSETQ. The length of the CDR3 is 14 residues. An Oncomine TCR Beta short-read assay was used to sequence the DNA from cultured CD4+ T cells. TCRdb re-analysed the PCR reads in MiXCR, keeping a single row per CDR3 protein. Among nearly 2,000 distinct CDR3 sequences listed, about 20% were seen once. As for treatment: approximately 11-day PBMC culture with coronavirus spike peptide pools or control peptides (ViraFEST assay). CD4+ T cells of the unexposed donor were collected before the COVID-19 pandemic (2011-2018). This clonotype occurred once. Its antigen is not known.

The chain employs TRBV5-1 and TRBJ2-7; 7 nucleotides line up with TRBD2. This clonotype originated in a human donor in good health. The sequencing sample was made of CD4+ T cells from blood, cultured in vitro. The CDR3 DNA follows: TGCGCCAGCAGCAGAGCGGGGAACGACTACGAGCAGTACTTC. Translating gives CASSRAGNDYEQYF.